This T cell receptor beta chain originates from a study of T-cell memory formation after mild COVID-19 (dated by TCRdb to 2020 to 2023). Turning to the overall study: Most TCR sequence clusters were specific to one of the two donors. The cohort comprised two young, previously healthy adult volunteers, one female and one male. Longitudinal TCRalpha and TCRbeta repertoire sequencing tracked T-cell clones expanding and contracting after mild COVID-19 in two donors.

Findings and caveats that apply to the study as a whole: Contracting CD4+ clones appeared mostly in the CM and EM memory subsets, whereas CD8+ clones were enriched in EMRA. The second-wave clones that peaked on day 37 were not confirmed to be SARS-CoV-2 specific. Only a couple of mild cases were covered in the study, and larger cohorts including severe cases with pre-infection samples were considered necessary. Balanced CD4/CD8 phenotypes were observed for clones contracting from day 15 to 85, whereas a bias towards CD4+ was observed for a second wave of clones expanding from day 15 to 37. The detection of some responding clones in pre-infection memory suggests that pre-existing cross-reactive memory T cells joined the SARS-CoV-2 response.

This clonotype has more than one count but fewer than ten. No cognate antigen has been identified for it. Base-call qualities are not available, and no considerably larger clone is one nucleotide away. TCRdb lists the instrument as Illumina NovaSeq 6000. Using 5'RACE with constant-segment primers, TCRalpha and TCRbeta cDNA libraries were constructed, with sample barcodes and unique molecular identifiers added in the process. RNA was extracted from every sample with Trizol reagent. The libraries were amplified in two PCR steps, and the second step added a second sample barcode and Illumina TruSeq adapters. Libraries were sequenced on an Illumina NovaSeq with 2 x 150 bp paired-end reads. The authors' analysis ran thus. Reads were demultiplexed and collapsed into UMI-guided consensus sequences with migec v1.2.7. Using mixcr v2.1.11, UMI consensuses were aligned to TRA and TRB V and J templates and then assembled into clonotypes. Expanded or contracted clonotypes were those called significant by both edgeR and NoisET, with noise models trained on biological replicates. For edgeR calls, the cutoffs were a false discovery rate-adjusted p below 0.01 and a log2 fold-change threshold of 1. As an exploratory analysis of dynamics, max-normalized trajectories of the 1000 most abundant clonotypes were examined with PCA combined with hierarchical clustering. The CD4 or CD8 phenotype of responding clones was assigned using the separately sequenced CD4+ and CD8+ repertoires. Using fastp at Q25 and MiXCR, TCRdb reprocessed the public reads and kept productive beta chains. Entries are consolidated by CDR3 protein sequence, retaining the most common genes and DNA. None of the V and J calls come from the authors' own analysis; TCRdb made them. The sample includes around 420,000 distinct CDR3 sequences, with approximately 24% observed a single time. The ten most abundant clones make up 7% to 9.5% of the sample.

The germline V gene sets CDR1 to SGHRS and CDR2 to YFSETQ. The CDR3 runs 13 residues from the cysteine to the phenylalanine. The CDR3 DNA has 39 bases and is translated from base 1. The germline V end is reduced by 5 bases and the J end by 4 bases; junction bases left unmatched: 3. Ficoll-Paque density gradient centrifugation was the method used to isolate PBMCs. The V and J segments used are TRBV5-1 and TRBJ1-1; 9 nucleotides in the junction match TRBD1. The origin of this receptor is an adult woman who had mild COVID-19 (a few samples of this study predate the infection). The sample titles of this study are shuffled in the database, so cell type and time point are left out; the donor was told from shared clones. Sequencing input: PBMCs or a T cell subset sorted from them (not recorded which). The CDR3: CASRSGQGTEAFF. The bases are TGCGCCAGCAGATCGGGACAGGGCACTGAAGCTTTCTTT.